The source of this T cell receptor (beta chain) is a study of beta chain features in type 1 diabetes. Expressed TCRB transcripts were sequenced because the isolated RNA had all been reverse transcribed beforehand. Profiled with immunoSEQ multiplex PCR; TCRdb holds only in-frame clones, not every one. The table shows 500,000 to 650,000 clones, with around 12% occurring only once. Study findings and constraints: A cDNA-based sequencing approach could over-represent cells with high TCR expression. Patients with Type 1 diabetes showed moderately but significantly shorter TCRB CDR3s in all four CD4+ subsets. Insertions were fewer and deletions more numerous at VDJ junctions in type 1 diabetes patients.

This clone was detected only a few times. Its antigen is still unknown. The CDR3 is 14 residues long. CDR1 and CDR2 (germline): SGHRS, YFSETQ. The trim removed 4 bases at V and 9 bases at J, leaving 8 bases unmatched. J is TRBJ1-5 and V is TRBV5-1; 9 bases line up with TRBD1. The source is a man aged 30-40 years with type 1 diabetes. Sequenced: naive CD4+ T cells from blood. CDR3 DNA sequence: TGCGCCAGCAGCCCTGGAACAGGGGGCGGGCCCCAGCATTTT. This codes for CASSPGTGGGPQHF. The variable domain in full, with the rest retrieved from reference TRBV5-1 and TRBJ1-5, is KAGVTQTPRYLIKTRGQQVTLSCSPISGHRSVSWYQQTPGQGLQFLFEYFSETQRNKGNFPGRFSGRQFSNSRSEMNVSTLELGDSALYLCASSPGTGGGPQHFGDGTRLSIL.